These 26 T cell receptor beta chains originate from one sample sequenced in a study of shared clonotypes between healthy human individuals. TCRdb keeps only in-frame clones here, not all; method: immunoSEQ multiplex PCR. The sample includes roughly 2.2 million clones, less than 95% of them seen just once. The sequenced material came from naive CD4+ T cells from PBMCs. Subset described: CD45RA+ positively selected. These receptor sequences come from a man between 18 and 29 years old in good health. Some clones in this sample may be carry-over from other donors' samples.

The rearrangement uses TRBV7-2 and TRBJ2-7; unclear D gene. CDR1 is SGHTA, CDR2 FQGNSA, per germline. Trimming cost V 0 bases and J 5 bases, with 8 bases left between them. The CDR3 has 13 residues. CDR3 sequence reads: CASSLARLDEQYF. In nucleotides, the CDR3 is TGTGCCAGCAGCTTAGCCAGGTTGGACGAGCAGTACTTC.

The genes are TRBV28 and TRBJ2-7; D perhaps matches TRBD1 (7 bases). The CDR3 is 15 residues long. The germline gives CDR1 MDHEN, CDR2 SYDVKM. V was clipped by 2 bases and J by 3 bases, with 14 bases between them. In nucleotides, the CDR3 is TGTGCCAGCAGTTTAGCTTACAGGGGAGGCTACGAGCAGTACTTC. This codes for CASSLAYRGGYEQYF.

The chain recombines TRBV25-1 with TRBJ2-3; D not certain. Germline V gene lookup returns CDR1 MGHDK and CDR2 SYGVNS. CDR3 length: 13 residues. V was pared by 0 bases and J by 5 bases, with 6 bases between. Here the CDR3 DNA reads TGTGCCAGCAGTGAATACTGGGAAGATACGCAGTATTTT. It specifies CASSEYWEDTQYF.

The chain employs TRBV4-2 and TRBJ1-3; D remains unclear. The CDR3 totals 15 residues. Germline CDR1 reads LGHNA; CDR2 reads YNFKEQ. Trimming shortened V by 0 bases and J by 3 bases, and 9 bases separated the two germline ends. The CDR3, as DNA: TGTGCCAGCAGCCAAGAGGCGGGAGGTGGAAACACCATATATTTT. It encodes CASSQEAGGGNTIYF.

The gene calls are TRBV11-1 and TRBJ2-7; no clear D. V lost 3 bases to trimming and J lost 3 bases, with 6 bases between them. This CDR3 region has 12 residues. CDR1 SGHAT and CDR2 FQDESV come from the germline V gene (reference sequence). The CDR3 DNA follows: TGTGCCAGCAGCTTGATCCTCTACGAGCAGTACTTC. It encodes CASSLILYEQYF.

V gene TRBV11-2 combines with J gene TRBJ2-7; maybe TRBD2 (5 bases). The V gene's germline CDR1 is SGHAT and CDR2 FQNNGV. Trimming shortened V by 0 bases and J by 5 bases, and 11 bases separated the two germline ends. This CDR3 is built from 14 residues. The CDR3 coding sequence is TGTGCCAGCAGCTTAGAACGGGGAGAAAACGAGCAGTACTTC. This sequence encodes CASSLERGENEQYF.

The rearrangement joins TRBV5-6 to TRBJ2-2; D is unclear. Germline loops: CDR1 SGHDT, CDR2 YYEEEE. This CDR3 region has 17 residues. Trimming removed 4 bases at V and 3 bases at J, with 19 bases between. This CDR3 reads CASSHGPPPTHTGELFF. The CDR3 DNA reads TGTGCCAGCAGCCATGGACCACCACCGACTCACACCGGGGAGCTGTTTTTT.

The rearrangement links TRBV12-2 to TRBJ2-7; the DNA was not used to check the table's D call, TRBD2. TRBV12-2 is noted as a pseudogene. CDR3 size: 17 residues. The CDR3 DNA is TGTGCAAGTCGCTTGGTGGGACTAGCGGGGGGGCGTTACGAGCAGTACTTC. Residues: CASRLVGLAGGRYEQYF.

The rearrangement links TRBV10-3 to TRBJ2-7, with TRBD2 matching over 9 bases. V lost 6 bases to trimming and J lost 6 bases; unmatched junction nucleotides: 9. The germline CDR1 and CDR2 sequences are ENHRY and SYGVKD. This CDR3 comprises 14 residues. The CDR3 loop is CAIRSVLAGSEQYF. Written as DNA, the CDR3 is TGTGCCATCAGGTCCGTGCTAGCGGGAAGCGAGCAGTACTTC.

The chain joins TRBV10-3 to TRBJ1-1; a possible D gene is TRBD1 (6 bases). The V end lost 7 bases, the J end lost 2 bases, and 11 bases lay between the germline ends. The V gene's germline CDR1 is ENHRY and CDR2 SYGVKD. The CDR3 consists of 13 residues. The CDR3 loop is CAINPGQNTEAFF. CDR3 DNA: TGTGCCATCAACCCGGGACAAAACACTGAAGCTTTCTTT.

The chain joins TRBV6-6 to TRBJ2-3, with 9 bases aligning to TRBD1. Trimming at V came to 0 bases and at J to 1 base, leaving 2 bases not matched to a gene. The V gene's germline CDR1 is MNHNY and CDR2 SVGAGI (reference sequence). There are 16 residues in the CDR3. CDR3 in amino acids: CASSYSRTGGTDTQYF. Written as DNA, the CDR3 is TGTGCCAGCAGTTACTCCCGGACAGGGGGCACAGATACGCAGTATTTT.

In its sample, this clone was seen once. The chain has TRBV7-3 and TRBJ2-1, with D tentatively TRBD1 (5 bases). Looked up from germline, CDR1 is SGHTA and CDR2 is FQGTGA. The V end lost 5 bases, the J end lost 0 bases, and 14 bases lay between the germline ends. The CDR3 is 16 amino acids. The CDR3 DNA is TGTGCCAGCAGCCCAGGGTTGCGTAGCTCCTACAATGAGCAGTTCTTC. It codes for CASSPGLRSSYNEQFF.

The chain recombines TRBV5-1 with TRBJ1-1; possible D gene TRBD1, 6 bases. The germline V gene has CDR1 SGHRS and CDR2 YFSETQ. The CDR3 has 14 residues. V lost 4 bases, J lost 2 bases, and 12 bases lay in between. The CDR3 protein is CASSKTGFNTEAFF. CDR3 nucleotides: TGCGCCAGCAGCAAAACAGGGTTTAACACTGAAGCTTTCTTT. The full variable domain, with the rest looked up from reference TRBV5-1 and TRBJ1-1, is KAGVTQTPRYLIKTRGQQVTLSCSPISGHRSVSWYQQTPGQGLQFLFEYFSETQRNKGNFPGRFSGRQFSNSRSEMNVSTLELGDSALYLCASSKTGFNTEAFFGQGTRLTVV.

V and J are TRBV9 and TRBJ2-2; D is unclear. V was trimmed by 0 bases and J by 6 bases, leaving 9 bases between them. Germline lookup yields CDR1 SGDLS and CDR2 YYNGEE. CDR3 size: 14 residues. CDR3 bases: TGTGCCAGCAGCGTAGAAATGCTGGCCGGGGAGCTGTTTTTT. Translation: CASSVEMLAGELFF.

The chain has TRBV7-2 and TRBJ2-1, with D unresolved. The V gene lost 6 bases and the J gene lost 0 bases, with 9 bases spanning the gap. There are 14 residues in the CDR3. Per germline, CDR1 SGHTA and CDR2 FQGNSA. CDR3 coding DNA: TGTGCCAGCAGTTACACAGTCTCCTACAATGAGCAGTTCTTC. Translating gives CASSYTVSYNEQFF.

The chain combines TRBV7-9 with TRBJ2-5, with D unclear. CDR1 is SEHNR and CDR2 is FQNEAQ in the germline V gene (reference sequence). This CDR3 spans 14 amino acids. Trimming took 5 bases from V and 4 from J, leaving 14 bases between them. CDR3 loop: CASSDRAHPETQYF. The CDR3 nucleotides read TGTGCCAGCAGCGATCGAGCTCACCCAGAGACCCAGTACTTC. Full variable domain (missing parts from reference TRBV7-9 and TRBJ2-5): DTGVSQNPRHKITKRGQNVTFRCDPISEHNRLYWYRQTLGQGPEFLTYFQNEAQLEKSRLLSDRFSAERPKGSFSTLEIQRTEQGDSAMYLCASSDRAHPETQYFGPGTRLLVL.

The chain is built from TRBV28 and TRBJ1-4; TRBD1 aligns across 11 bases. V trimming: 5 bases; J trimming: 7 bases; junction bases outside the gene matches: 6. Per germline, CDR1 MDHEN and CDR2 SYDVKM. This CDR3 is 15 amino acids long. The CDR3, as DNA: TGTGCCAGCAGTCCGGGACAGGGGGGCGGTGAAAAACTGTTTTTT. Translated: CASSPGQGGGEKLFF.

The chain is built from TRBV2 and TRBJ2-5; 12 bases are shared with TRBD2. The germline gives CDR1 SNHLY, CDR2 FYNNEI. V lost 1 base, J lost 4 bases, and 7 bases stayed unmatched. The CDR3 contains 17 residues. CDR3 sequence (DNA): TGTGCCAGCAGTGAAGGGTTGACTAGCGGGAGAGGAGAGACCCAGTACTTC. This sequence encodes CASSEGLTSGRGETQYF.

On this clone: Distinct nucleotide sequences in the sample also encode this CDR3. V is TRBV7-3 and J is TRBJ2-5; 7 nucleotides match TRBD2. Germline V gene data show CDR1 as SGHTA and CDR2 as FQGTGA. Trimming cost V 0 bases and J 3 bases; bases outside gene matches: 1. The CDR3 is 14 residues long. The CDR3 DNA reads TGTGCCAGCAGCTTAACGGGGGGGAAAGAGACCCAGTACTTC. Protein product: CASSLTGGKETQYF.

V gene TRBV28 combines with J gene TRBJ2-1, with D perhaps TRBD1 (6 bases). The germline V gene encodes CDR1 MDHEN and CDR2 SYDVKM. Trimming shortened V by 10 bases and J by 0 bases, and 19 bases separated the two germline ends. CDR3 size: 16 residues. This CDR3 is CATTPPGVASYNEQFF. The CDR3 bases are TGTGCCACCACTCCTCCAGGGGTAGCCTCCTACAATGAGCAGTTCTTC.

The chain recombines TRBV4-1 with TRBJ1-3; D might be TRBD1 (6 bases). The CDR3 covers 16 residues. Per germline, CDR1 MGHRA and CDR2 YSYEKL. The ends were cut back, 7 bases at V and 4 bases at J, with 20 bases in the middle. The CDR3: CASILGGPRLGNTIYF. In DNA form, the CDR3 reads TGCGCCAGCATCTTGGGGGGCCCAAGGTTAGGAAACACCATATATTTT.

As DNA, the CDR3 is TGTGCCAGTAGTATAGAGGGACAGGGTTGGAGGGAGAACACTGAAGCTTTCTTT. The encoded protein is CASSIEGQGWRENTEAFF. The chain recombines TRBV19 with TRBJ1-1, with TRBD1 identical over 9 bases. Losses at the gene ends were 0 bases for V and 1 base for J; bases not matched to a gene: 9. Germline CDR1 and CDR2: LNHDA and SQIVND (reference sequence). The CDR3 is 18 amino acids.

V gene TRBV6-1 combines with J gene TRBJ2-2, with D possibly matching TRBD1 (5 bases). CDR3 length: 14 residues. Per germline, CDR1 MNHNS and CDR2 SASEGT. V dropped 7 bases and J dropped 4 bases, with 13 bases sitting between them. The DNA for the CDR3 is TGTGCCAGCAAGGGGTCTGGAAGCACCGGGGAGCTGTTTTTT. Translating it yields CASKGSGSTGELFF.

A remark on this clone: The same CDR3 is also encoded by other DNA sequences in this sample. The chain has TRBV28 and TRBJ1-2; no clear D. The V gene lost 5 bases and the J gene lost 4 bases, with 14 bases spanning the gap. Germline CDR1 MDHEN, CDR2 SYDVKM. The CDR3 has 14 residues. For the CDR3, the DNA is TGTGCCAGCAGTCTCCCCGCTGGTAGCTATGGCTACACCTTC. Translation gives CASSLPAGSYGYTF.

This clone was seen just once. The chain uses TRBV28 and TRBJ2-2, with 7 bases lining up with TRBD1. Germline loops: CDR1 MDHEN, CDR2 SYDVKM. J lost 2 bases, V lost 5 bases, and 14 bases had no gene match. This CDR3 comprises 18 residues. The DNA for the CDR3 is TGTGCCAGCAGTACCCCATCCGCCAGGGGGATTAACACCGGGGAGCTGTTTTTT. It specifies CASSTPSARGINTGELFF.

CDR3 DNA sequence: TGTGCCAGCAGCTTCAGGGGGACGGTCTCTGGAAACACCATATATTTT. Its protein is CASSFRGTVSGNTIYF. This chain joins TRBV5-6 and TRBJ1-3, with 7 nucleotides matching TRBD1. Germline V gene lookup returns CDR1 SGHDT and CDR2 YYEEEE. This CDR3 spans 16 amino acids. V was pared by 2 bases and J by 0 bases, with 5 bases of the junction left unmatched.